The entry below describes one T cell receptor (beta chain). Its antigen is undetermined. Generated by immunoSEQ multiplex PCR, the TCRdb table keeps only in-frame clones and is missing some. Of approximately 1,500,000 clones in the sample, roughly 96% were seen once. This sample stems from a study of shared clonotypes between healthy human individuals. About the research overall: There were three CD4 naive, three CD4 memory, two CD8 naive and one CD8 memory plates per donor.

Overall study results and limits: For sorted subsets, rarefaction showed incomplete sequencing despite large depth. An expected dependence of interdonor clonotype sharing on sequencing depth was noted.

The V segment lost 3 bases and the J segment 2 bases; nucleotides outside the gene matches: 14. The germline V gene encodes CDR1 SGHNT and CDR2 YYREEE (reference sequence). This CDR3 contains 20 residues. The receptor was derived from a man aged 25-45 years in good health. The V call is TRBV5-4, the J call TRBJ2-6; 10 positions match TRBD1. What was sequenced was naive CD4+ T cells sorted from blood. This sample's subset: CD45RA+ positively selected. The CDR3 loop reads CASSWGTGASLATGANVLTF. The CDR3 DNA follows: TGTGCCAGCAGCTGGGGGACAGGGGCCTCCTTGGCTACTGGGGCCAACGTCCTGACTTTC.